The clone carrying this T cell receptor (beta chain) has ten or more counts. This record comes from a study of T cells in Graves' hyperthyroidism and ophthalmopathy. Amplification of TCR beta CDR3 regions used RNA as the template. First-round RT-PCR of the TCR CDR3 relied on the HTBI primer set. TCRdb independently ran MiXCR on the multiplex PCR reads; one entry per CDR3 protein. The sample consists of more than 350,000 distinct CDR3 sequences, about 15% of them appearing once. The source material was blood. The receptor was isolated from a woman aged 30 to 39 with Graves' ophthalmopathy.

CDR3 nucleotides: TGTGCCAGCCTTTTGGCATCCGCAACTAATGAAAAACTGTTTTTT. It codes for CASLLASATNEKLFF. V is TRBV28 and J is TRBJ1-4; unclear D gene. The germline gives CDR1 MDHEN, CDR2 SYDVKM. The germline V and J ends were trimmed by 8 bases and 0 bases, with 13 bases remaining between them. The CDR3 length is 15 residues.